This T cell receptor beta chain was sequenced during a study of a mutant IDH1 vaccine in newly diagnosed glioma. Study background: Administration of eight vaccinations to patients took place in weeks 1, 3, 5, 7, 11, 15, 19, 23. Patients got radiotherapy, temozolomide, or both beforehand, and most got both. The start of vaccination came 4-6 weeks after radiotherapy alone, or with temozolomide cycles.

Data came from immunoSEQ multiplex PCR; TCRdb stores just in-frame clones and leaves some out. The sample has about 40,000 clones; roughly 92% are singletons. Time point described: week 5, during vaccination. Every vaccination contained 300 ug of the mutant IDH1 20-mer peptide and was paired with topical imiquimod. A word on this clone: The antigen remains unidentified.

Trimming took 0 bases from V and 2 from J, leaving 11 bases between them. Germline CDR1 reads SGHNT; CDR2 reads YYREEE (reference sequence). The CDR3 is 15 amino acids. The chain couples TRBV5-4 to TRBJ2-5; no definite D call. The source was PBMCs, collected from a glioma patient whose treatment included an IDH1 peptide vaccine. This clonotype originated in a man aged 50 to 59 with glioma. CDR3 nucleotides: TGTGCCAGCAGCTTGGGGGCCGGAACACAAGAGACCCAGTACTTC. Amino acids: CASSLGAGTQETQYF.